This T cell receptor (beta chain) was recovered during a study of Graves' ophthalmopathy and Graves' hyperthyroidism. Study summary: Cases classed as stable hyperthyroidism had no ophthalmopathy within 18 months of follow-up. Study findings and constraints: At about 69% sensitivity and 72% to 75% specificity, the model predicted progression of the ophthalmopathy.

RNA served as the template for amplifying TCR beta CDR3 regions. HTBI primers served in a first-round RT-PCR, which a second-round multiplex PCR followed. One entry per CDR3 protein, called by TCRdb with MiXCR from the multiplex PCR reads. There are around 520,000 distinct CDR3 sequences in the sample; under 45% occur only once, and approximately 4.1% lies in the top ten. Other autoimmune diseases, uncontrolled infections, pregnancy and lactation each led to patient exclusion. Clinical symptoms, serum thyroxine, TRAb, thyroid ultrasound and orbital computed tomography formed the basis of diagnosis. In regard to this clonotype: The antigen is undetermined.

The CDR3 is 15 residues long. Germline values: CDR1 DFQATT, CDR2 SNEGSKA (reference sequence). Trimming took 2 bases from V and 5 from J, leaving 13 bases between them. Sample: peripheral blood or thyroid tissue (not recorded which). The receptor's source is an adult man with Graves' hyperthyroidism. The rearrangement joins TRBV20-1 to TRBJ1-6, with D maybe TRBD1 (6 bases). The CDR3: CSARNTGHNNSPLHF. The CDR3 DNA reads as TGCAGTGCTAGAAACACGGGACACAATAATTCACCCCTCCACTTT.